Listed below are T cell receptor beta chains from one sample, sequenced in a study of cytomegalovirus exposure and HLA in healthy donors. Only in-frame clones appear in the TCRdb table, and some are missing; sequencing was by immunoSEQ multiplex PCR. The sample contains approximately 77,000 clones, about three quarters of which appear only once. Source material: PBMCs. The receptors derive from a middle-aged man in good health and CMV-seronegative. The CDR3 runs from the conserved cysteine through the conserved F or W. D genes are given only for firm matches. The size field is filled for only some rows; it gives once, few, many or a size class.

J	D	V	size	CDR3	DNA
TRBJ2-1	NA	TRBV6-1	NA	CASSEKGGAPGNEQFF	TGTGCCAGCAGTGAAAAGGGGGGGGCCCCGGGGAATGAGCAGTTCTTC
TRBJ2-2	TRBD2	TRBV4-2	NA	CASSQGAASGALNTGELFF	TGTGCCAGCAGCCAAGGAGCGGCTAGCGGGGCTTTAAACACCGGGGAGCTGTTTTTT
TRBJ1-1	TRBD1	TRBV5-8	NA	CASTSDRGTEAFF	TGTGCCAGCACCTCGGACAGGGGGACTGAAGCTTTCTTT
TRBJ2-3	TRBD2	TRBV30	NA	CAWTGGLAGLPLHF	TGTGCCTGGACGGGTGGACTAGCGGGACTTCCCCTCCATTTT
TRBJ2-3	TRBD1	TRBV28	NA	CASSFKLGQGADTQYF	TGTGCCAGCAGTTTTAAGCTGGGACAGGGCGCAGATACGCAGTATTTT
TRBJ1-4	TRBD1	TRBV15	NA	CATSRTGYEKLFF	TGTGCCACCAGCAGGACAGGGTATGAAAAACTGTTTTTT
TRBJ2-7	TRBD2	TRBV6-1	few	CASSEGLAGRSIPYEQYF	TGTGCCAGCAGTGAAGGACTAGCGGGCCGTTCCATTCCCTACGAGCAGTACTTC
TRBJ2-3	TRBD1	TRBV6-1	NA	CASSRGQGTDTQYF	TGTGCCAGCAGCCGAGGACAGGGAACAGATACGCAGTATTTT
TRBJ1-1	NA	TRBV6-5	NA	CASSYSSGRGTEAFF	TGTGCCAGCAGTTACTCGAGCGGGAGGGGCACTGAAGCTTTCTTT
TRBJ2-7	NA	TRBV11-2	NA	CASRETDSSGEQYF	TGTGCCAGCAGGGAAACGGACTCGAGTGGCGAGCAGTACTTC
TRBJ2-6	NA	TRBV7-3	NA	CASSSDSSGANVLTF	TGTGCCAGCAGTTCAGACAGCTCTGGGGCCAACGTCCTGACTTTC
TRBJ2-3	TRBD2	TRBV7-9	NA	CASVEAGLTDTQYF	TGTGCCAGCGTGGAAGCGGGACTCACAGATACGCAGTATTTT
TRBJ2-1	NA	TRBV7-2	NA	CASSPPRGRRSNEQFF	TGTGCCAGCAGCCCCCCTAGGGGCCGGCGTAGCAATGAGCAGTTCTTC
TRBJ2-3	TRBD1	TRBV11-3	NA	CASSAQGNTDTQYF	TGTGCCAGCAGCGCACAGGGGAATACAGATACGCAGTATTTT
TRBJ2-5	TRBD1	TRBV4-2	NA	CASSSGTGGRGVQETQYF	TGTGCCAGCAGCTCCGGGACAGGGGGCAGGGGGGTCCAAGAGACCCAGTACTTC
TRBJ2-2	TRBD2	TRBV9	NA	CASKASGSNTGELFF	TGTGCCAGCAAGGCTAGCGGGTCTAACACCGGGGAGCTGTTTTTT
TRBJ1-3	TRBD1	TRBV13	NA	CASSRQGAFSGNTIYF	TGTGCCAGCAGCCGACAGGGGGCATTTTCTGGAAACACCATATATTTT
TRBJ2-1	TRBD2	TRBV7-3	NA	CASSLKTSPYNEQFF	TGTGCCAGCAGCCTGAAGACTAGCCCCTACAATGAGCAGTTCTTC
TRBJ2-1	TRBD2	TRBV11-3	few	CASSPRTSGTPNEQFF	TGTGCCAGCAGCCCCCGGACTAGCGGGACTCCGAATGAGCAGTTCTTC
TRBJ1-1	TRBD1	TRBV19	NA	CASSRQGDTEAFF	TGTGCCAGTAGTAGACAGGGAGACACTGAAGCTTTCTTT
TRBJ2-1	TRBD2	TRBV28	NA	CASSPGLAGGLPNNEQFF	TGTGCCAGCAGCCCAGGACTAGCGGGAGGTCTTCCCAACAATGAGCAGTTCTTC
TRBJ2-3	NA	TRBV7-2	NA	CASSLRDSTDTQYF	TGTGCCAGCAGCCTCAGGGATAGCACAGATACGCAGTATTTT
TRBJ2-7	TRBD1	TRBV29-1	NA	CSVGGTGYYEQYF	TGCAGCGTTGGGGGGACAGGTTACTACGAGCAGTACTTC
TRBJ2-4	TRBD1	TRBV29-1	few	CSVAGTVKNIQYF	TGCAGCGTCGCCGGGACAGTCAAAAACATTCAGTACTTC
TRBJ1-4	NA	TRBV28	NA	CASSFTGTGGIGKLFF	TGTGCCAGCAGTTTTACTGGGACGGGGGGGATAGGAAAACTGTTTTTT
TRBJ2-1	NA	TRBV19	NA	CASSFRDSGVNEQFF	TGTGCCAGTAGTTTCCGGGACTCGGGGGTCAATGAGCAGTTCTTC
TRBJ2-7	TRBD2	TRBV28	NA	CASIKGRGSYEQYF	TGTGCCAGTATAAAGGGGAGGGGTTCCTACGAGCAGTACTTC
TRBJ1-2	TRBD1	TRBV9	NA	CASSGDRGYANYGYTF	TGTGCCAGCAGCGGGGACAGGGGCTATGCTAACTATGGCTACACCTTC
TRBJ2-7	TRBD1	TRBV5-1	NA	CASSLAQGVHEQYF	TGCGCCAGCAGCTTGGCACAGGGGGTCCACGAGCAGTACTTC
TRBJ2-5	TRBD1	TRBV11-2	few	CASSPRDRVIKTQYF	TGTGCCAGCAGCCCCCGGGACAGGGTTATAAAGACCCAGTACTTC
TRBJ2-1	NA	TRBV6-5	once	CASSPLQTSPNEQFF	TGTGCCAGCAGTCCCCTCCAGACTTCGCCCAATGAGCAGTTCTTC
TRBJ1-3	TRBD1	TRBV5-1	NA	CASSGGQGSGNTIYF	TGCGCCAGCAGCGGGGGACAGGGCTCTGGAAACACCATATATTTT
TRBJ2-1	NA	TRBV27	NA	CASSRDRYNEQFF	TGTGCCAGCAGCCGAGACAGATACAATGAGCAGTTCTTC
TRBJ1-2	NA	TRBV6-5	NA	CASSRDSNYGYTF	TGTGCCAGCAGCAGGGACTCTAACTATGGCTACACCTTC
TRBJ2-7	TRBD2	TRBV15	NA	CATSRGSSGKAHEQYF	TGTGCCACCAGCAGAGGCTCTAGCGGCAAAGCCCACGAGCAGTACTTC
TRBJ1-1	NA	TRBV19	NA	CASINRDYTEAFF	TGTGCCAGTATTAACAGGGATTACACTGAAGCTTTCTTT
TRBJ2-3	TRBD2	TRBV7-2	NA	CASSSTSRFTDTQYF	TGTGCCAGCAGCTCGACTAGCCGTTTCACAGATACGCAGTATTTT